A single sample is the source of the 15 T cell receptor beta chains below, sequenced in a study of blood T cell repertoires in COVID-19. Using immunoSEQ multiplex PCR, the repertoire was profiled, and TCRdb retains in-frame clones only, with some absent. The sample consists of more than 300,000 clones, about 92% of them appearing once. Input material: PBMCs or T cells enriched from blood (not recorded which). These receptors originate from a woman aged 25-40 years who had recovered from COVID-19.

CDR3 sequence reads: CASSVSTTTDTQYF. The CDR3 bases are TGTGCCAGCAGCGTCTCGACAACCACAGATACGCAGTATTTT. The chain joins TRBV9 to TRBJ2-3; D is ambiguous. Germline CDR1 is SGDLS and CDR2 is YYNGEE. V lost 2 bases, J lost 2 bases, and 9 bases lay in between. This CDR3 contains 14 residues.

This chain connects TRBV4-1 to TRBJ2-4; 7 nucleotides align to TRBD1. This CDR3 has 15 residues. With 3 bases clipped from V and 5 bases from J, the junction kept 7 bases outside the gene matches. Germline CDR1 MGHRA, CDR2 YSYEKL. This CDR3 reads CASSQVKDRQNIQYF. The CDR3 bases are TGCGCCAGCAGCCAGGTAAAGGACAGGCAAAACATTCAGTACTTC.

The gene calls are TRBV7-2 and TRBJ2-7, with 7 bases identical to TRBD2. The CDR3 runs 14 residues. Per the germline V gene, CDR1 is SGHTA and CDR2 is FQGNSA. V lost 1 base to trimming and J lost 4 bases; unmatched junction nucleotides: 4. The CDR3 loop reads CASSLVGGSYEQYF. DNA of the CDR3: TGTGCCAGCAGCTTAGTGGGGGGGAGTTACGAGCAGTACTTC.

J is TRBJ2-7 and V is TRBV6-2 or TRBV6-3; 11 nucleotides align to TRBD2. CDR1 and CDR2 from the germline V gene are MNHEY and SVGEGT. The V segment lost 6 bases and the J segment 3 bases; nucleotides outside the gene matches: 4. The CDR3 spans 14 residues. Written as DNA, the CDR3 is TGTGCCAGCAGCCTCCTAGCGGGGGGCTACGAGCAGTACTTC. Translation gives CASSLLAGGYEQYF.

The rearrangement uses TRBV18 and TRBJ2-7; maybe TRBD1 (5 bases). The germline gives CDR1 KGHSH, CDR2 LQKENI. Trimming stripped 3 bases from V and 0 bases from J, with 18 bases between. The CDR3 contains 17 residues. The CDR3: CASSPPGWSDSSYEQYF. CDR3 DNA: TGTGCCAGCTCACCTCCAGGGTGGAGTGATAGCTCCTACGAGCAGTACTTC.

The CDR3 sequence is CASSSVPGIGNQPQHF. The CDR3 coding sequence is TGTGCCAGCAGCTCGGTTCCAGGGATCGGCAATCAGCCCCAGCATTTT. This rearrangement joins TRBV5-6 to TRBJ1-5; maybe TRBD1 (5 bases). V lost 3 bases and J lost 2, with 15 bases in between. CDR3 length equals 16 residues. CDR1 is SGHDT and CDR2 is YYEEEE in the germline V gene. Complete variable domain (other parts from reference TRBV5-6 and TRBJ1-5): DAGVTQSPTHLIKTRGQQVTLRCSPKSGHDTVSWYQQALGQGPQFIFQYYEEEERQRGNFPDRFSGHQFPNYSSELNVNALLLGDSALYLCASSSVPGIGNQPQHFGDGTRLSIL.

This clone was picked up one time. V is TRBV11-3 and J is TRBJ2-7, with TRBD1 matching over 8 bases. This CDR3 has 14 residues. The J segment lost 2 bases and the V segment lost 4 bases, leaving 4 bases of the junction unmatched. Per the germline V gene, CDR1 is SGHNT and CDR2 is YENEEA. The CDR3 DNA reads as TGTGCCAGCAGCTCAGGGACAGGCCCCTACGAGCAGTACTTC. It codes for CASSSGTGPYEQYF.

This clone was picked up a small number of times. The chain links TRBV6-2 or TRBV6-3 to TRBJ2-7; 10 bases align to TRBD2. V was pared by 5 bases and J by 2 bases, with 3 bases of the junction left unmatched. The CDR3 runs 14 residues. CDR1 is MNHEY and CDR2 is SVGEGT in the germline V gene. CDR3 in DNA: TGTGCCAGCAGTGCACTAGCGGGGCCCTACGAGCAGTACTTC. Protein product: CASSALAGPYEQYF.

This chain joins TRBV20-1 and TRBJ1-2; D not resolved. In germline, CDR1 is DFQATT, CDR2 SNEGSKA (reference sequence). CDR3 length equals 11 residues. With 6 bases removed from V and 6 bases from J, the gap between germline ends came to 11 bases. As DNA, the CDR3 is TGCAGTGCCCCGAGGGTTGATGGCTACACCTTC. It yields the protein CSAPRVDGYTF.

The genes are TRBV9 and TRBJ2-3; 9 nucleotides align to TRBD1. V was clipped by 4 bases and J by 0 bases; unmatched bases: 6. Per germline, CDR1 SGDLS and CDR2 YYNGEE. The CDR3 consists of 16 residues. CDR3 in amino acids: CASSLGTGTSTDTQYF. In DNA form, the CDR3 reads TGTGCCAGCAGCTTAGGGACAGGGACTAGCACAGATACGCAGTATTTT.

This clone was recorded only once. V and J are TRBV5-1 and TRBJ2-2; possibly TRBD1 for D (6 bases). V was pared by 1 base and J by 0 bases, with 13 bases between. CDR3 length equals 17 residues. Germline assignment: CDR1 SGHRS and CDR2 YFSETQ. The CDR3 protein is CASSLSGANANTGELFF. The DNA of the CDR3 is TGCGCCAGCAGCTTGTCAGGGGCCAACGCGAACACCGGGGAGCTGTTTTTT.

V usage is TRBV7-2 and J usage is TRBJ2-2; 8 nucleotides align to TRBD2. The CDR3 runs to 15 residues. The J segment lost 4 bases and the V segment lost 5 bases, leaving 6 bases of the junction unmatched. Germline V gene sequence: CDR1 SGHTA, CDR2 FQGNSA. The CDR3 nucleotides are TGTGCCAGCAGCAGTACTAGCGGAGTCACCGGGGAGCTGTTTTTT. Protein sequence: CASSSTSGVTGELFF.

V is TRBV6-2 or TRBV6-3 and J is TRBJ2-2; 10 nucleotides agree with TRBD1. This CDR3 has 17 residues. V dropped 6 bases and J dropped 7; count of bases not matched to a gene: 14. Germline V gene sequence: CDR1 MNHEY, CDR2 SVGEGT. CDR3 amino acids: CASSYVGGTGDGGELFF. The CDR3 DNA reads as TGTGCCAGCAGCTATGTCGGCGGGACAGGGGATGGCGGGGAGCTGTTTTTT.

The chain combines TRBV7-2 with TRBJ2-4, with 10 bases matching TRBD2. Germline V gives CDR1 SGHTA, CDR2 FQGNSA. V shed 7 bases, J shed 3 bases, and the junction held 6 bases outside the gene matches. CDR3 length equals 15 residues. The CDR3 DNA follows: TGTGCCAGCACGAGCGGGAGGGTTGTCAAAAACATTCAGTACTTC. This sequence encodes CASTSGRVVKNIQYF.

The chain uses TRBV6-5 and TRBJ2-7; 8 bases are a match to TRBD2. The length of the CDR3 is 15 residues. Germline assignment: CDR1 MNHEY and CDR2 SVGAGI. The V and J ends lost 4 bases and 4 bases, in that order; junction bases with no gene match: 9. As DNA, the CDR3 is TGTGCCAGCAGTTCCCCGGCGGGGGGCGCTTACGAGCAGTACTTC. It translates to CASSSPAGGAYEQYF.